The table lists the clone carrying this T cell receptor beta chain with a few counts. Its specificity is not known. The CDR3 contains 14 residues. Deletions cut 7 bases from V and 5 bases from J, with 15 bases between. CDR1 and CDR2 from the germline V gene are MDHEN and SYDVKM. This sample stems from a study of T-cell memory formation after mild COVID-19. About the research overall: TCR clustering was largely donor specific.

TCRdb passed the 5' RACE reads through MiXCR, listing each CDR3 protein once. The sample gives approximately 400,000 distinct CDR3 sequences, more than 15% of which show up once; roughly 21% is in the top ten. Study conclusions and caveats: Researchers found some responding clones in pre-infection memory, a sign that cross-reactive memory joined. What remained unconfirmed was the SARS-CoV-2 specificity of second-wave clones peaking on day 37. Mainly in CM and EM were contracting CD4+ clones; CD8+ were in EMRA.

The origin of this receptor is a young man who had mild COVID-19 (a few samples of this study predate the infection). Cell type and time point are not known. Sequencing was carried out using PBMCs or a T cell subset sorted from them (not recorded which). V usage is TRBV28 and J usage is TRBJ1-5, with D possibly matching TRBD1 (5 bases). The CDR3 DNA is TGTGCCAGCAAACCCTGGGGGTCGGATCAGCCCCAGCATTTT. Protein sequence: CASKPWGSDQPQHF.